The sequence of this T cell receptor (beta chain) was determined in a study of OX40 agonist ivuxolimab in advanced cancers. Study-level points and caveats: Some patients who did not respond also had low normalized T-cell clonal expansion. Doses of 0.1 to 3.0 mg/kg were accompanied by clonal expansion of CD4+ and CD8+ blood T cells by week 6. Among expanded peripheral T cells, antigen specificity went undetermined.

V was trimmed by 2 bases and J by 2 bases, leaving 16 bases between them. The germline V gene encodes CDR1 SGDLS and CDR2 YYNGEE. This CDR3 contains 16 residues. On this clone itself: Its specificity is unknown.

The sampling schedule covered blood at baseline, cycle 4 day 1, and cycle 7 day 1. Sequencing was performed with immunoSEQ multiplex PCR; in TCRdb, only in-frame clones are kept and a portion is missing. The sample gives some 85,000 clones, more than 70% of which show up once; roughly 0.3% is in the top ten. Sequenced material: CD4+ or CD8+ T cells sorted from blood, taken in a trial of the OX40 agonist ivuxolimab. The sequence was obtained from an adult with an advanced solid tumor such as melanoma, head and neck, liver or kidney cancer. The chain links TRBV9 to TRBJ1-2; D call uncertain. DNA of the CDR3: TGTGCCAGCAGCGTGAGGGAGATTAATTTAAACTATGGCTACACCTTC. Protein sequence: CASSVREINLNYGYTF.